These 2 T cell receptor beta chains came from one sample sequenced in a study of Graves' ophthalmopathy and Graves' hyperthyroidism. TCR beta CDR3 amplification used RNA transcripts. Investigators did first-round RT-PCR with HTBI primers, then second-round multiplex PCR. One entry per CDR3 protein results from TCRdb running MiXCR on the multiplex PCR reads. The sample lists about 410,000 distinct CDR3 sequences, about 18% occurring once. Sequencing input: peripheral blood. These receptor sequences come from a young woman with Graves' ophthalmopathy.

This clonotype was detected ten times or more. The chain employs TRBV6-2 or TRBV6-3 and TRBJ1-3; D ambiguous. The CDR3 loop spans 16 amino acids. Germline-derived CDR1 and CDR2 are MNHEY and SVGEGT. The V gene lost 0 bases and the J gene lost 0 bases, with 9 bases spanning the gap. This chain's CDR3 is CASSYSAVHSGNTIYF. CDR3 bases: TGTGCCAGCAGTTACTCGGCAGTCCACTCTGGAAACACCATATATTTT.

This clonotype was observed at least ten times. A clone one base away is much larger, so this may be a read error. The V and J genes are TRBV7-3 and TRBJ1-1; 7 bases agree with TRBD1. V lost 2 bases, J lost 3 bases, and 3 bases stayed unmatched. CDR3 size: 14 residues. Germline CDR1 is SGHTA and CDR2 is FQGTGA. The CDR3: CASSLAGGYTEAFF. Written as DNA, the CDR3 is TGTGCCAGCAGCTTAGCAGGGGGGTACACTGAAGCTTTCTTT. The full variable domain, in which reference TRBV7-3 and TRBJ1-1 provide the parts outside the CDR3, is GAGVSQTPSNKVTEKGKYVELRCDPISGHTALYWYRQSLGQGPEFLIYFQGTGAADDSGLPNDRFFAVRPEGSVSTLKIQRTERGDSAVYLCASSLAGGYTEAFFGQGTRLTVV.